These T cell receptor beta chains were read from a single sample in a study of CD8 T cells in acute hepatitis C reinfection. Data came from immunoSEQ multiplex PCR; TCRdb stores just in-frame clones and leaves some out. The sample records tens of thousands of clones, 70% to 90% being singletons. Material: naive CD8+ T cells from PBMCs. The receptor source for this set is a woman aged 18 to 35 who spontaneously cleared hepatitis C infection. The CDR3 runs from the conserved cysteine through the conserved F or W. The D gene is left open where the match is weak. Only part of the rows carry a size: once, few, many, or a class if the clone is expanded.

clone_size j_call d_call v_call cdr3_nt cdr3_aa
once TRBJ1-1 . TRBV11-2 TGTGCCAGCAGCTTAGTTCGCAGGGAGGTGTCTGAAGCTTTCTTT CASSLVRREVSEAFF
. TRBJ2-2 . TRBV9 TGTGCCAGCAGCGCGGCCGGGGAGCTGTTTTTT CASSAAGELFF
. TRBJ2-3 . TRBV27 TGTGCCAGCTCTGGCAGAAACACAGATACGCAGTATTTT CASSGRNTDTQYF
. TRBJ2-7 . TRBV6-1 TGTGCCACCTTGGGGCCCAACTACGAGCAGTACTTC CATLGPNYEQYF
. TRBJ2-5 TRBD1 TRBV7-9 TGTGCCAGCAGCTTGGGACAGACACCCCAAGAGACCCAGTACTTC CASSLGQTPQETQYF
. TRBJ2-2 TRBD1 TRBV19 TGTGCCAGTAGTTATCTTGTGGGACAGGGCCATAACACCGGGGAGCTGTTTTTT CASSYLVGQGHNTGELFF
. TRBJ2-7 . TRBV6-5 TGTGCCAGCGGGTGGGAACTAGACCGACAATACTTC CASGWELDRQYF
few TRBJ2-7 TRBD1 TRBV14 TGTGCCAGCAGCCAAGCCCTTGGGGACAGAACCTACGAGCAGTACTTC CASSQALGDRTYEQYF
. TRBJ2-2 . TRBV27 TGTGCCAGCAGTCCACAGAGCACCGGGGAGCTGTTTTTT CASSPQSTGELFF
. TRBJ2-7 . TRBV7-3 TGTGCCAGCAGCGAATCATTTGGGGAGCAGTACTTC CASSESFGEQYF
. TRBJ1-1 TRBD1 TRBV15 TGTGCCACCAGCAGGGACAGGGGGCAGGGCACTGAAGCTTTCTTT CATSRDRGQGTEAFF
. TRBJ2-2 . TRBV7-9 TGTGCCAGCAGCCCGTCAGCGGAGGGCACCGGGGAGCTGTTTTTT CASSPSAEGTGELFF
. TRBJ2-1 . TRBV27 TGTGCCAGCAGTCCAGACCCAACCGGTGACGCCTACAATGAGCAGTTCTTC CASSPDPTGDAYNEQFF
. TRBJ2-1 . TRBV7-9 TGTGCCAGCAGCTTCATAGGCACCGCGAGCCACAATGAGCAGTTCTTC CASSFIGTASHNEQFF
. TRBJ1-1 . TRBV12-2 TGTGCAAGTCGCAACAGACGGAACACTGAAGCTTTCTTT CASRNRRNTEAFF
. TRBJ1-1 . TRBV9 TGTGCCAGCAGCGTAGCTGTAAGGAACACTGAAGCTTTCTTT CASSVAVRNTEAFF
. TRBJ1-6 . TRBV6-6 TGTGCCAGCAGTAACGAACCGGGGTATAATTCACCCCTCCACTTT CASSNEPGYNSPLHF
. TRBJ2-3 . TRBV21-1 TGTGCCAGCAGCAAAGGTCAGCGGCTCACAGATACGCAGTATTTT CASSKGQRLTDTQYF
. TRBJ2-4 TRBD1 TRBV12-5 TGTGCTAGTGGCCGGACAGGAAAAAACATTCAGTACTTC CASGRTGKNIQYF
. TRBJ1-1 . TRBV6-5 TGTGCCAGCAGTATAATAGCAGTGGAGAACACTGAAGCTTTCTTT CASSIIAVENTEAFF
. TRBJ1-2 . TRBV12-5 TGTGCTAGTGGTTTGCCCTTTTTGGGCTACACCTTC CASGLPFLGYTF
. TRBJ2-6 . TRBV9 TGTGCCACTAAATACAGGACTAACTCTGGGGCCAACGTCCTGACTTTC CATKYRTNSGANVLTF
. TRBJ1-1 . TRBV6-5 TGTGCCAGCAGTCCCGGGGTGAACACTGAAGCTTTCTTT CASSPGVNTEAFF
. TRBJ2-5 . TRBV7-9 TGTGCCAGCAGCTTATTTCCAGCGGAGACCCAGTACTTC CASSLFPAETQYF
. TRBJ2-7 . TRBV27 TGTGCCAGCAGTGGATCCCAGAACTACGAGCAGTACTTC CASSGSQNYEQYF
once TRBJ2-1 . TRBV5-6 TGTGCCAGCACCGCCGGACACTCTTTATACAATGAGCAGTTCTTC CASTAGHSLYNEQFF
once TRBJ2-5 . TRBV7-2 TGTGCCAGCAGCTTAAGCGGGCAAGAGACCCAGTACTTC CASSLSGQETQYF
. TRBJ2-7 . TRBV5-6 TGTGCCAGCAGCTTGAATCACAGGCCCTACGAGCAGTACTTC CASSLNHRPYEQYF
. TRBJ2-1 TRBD2 TRBV19 TGTGCCAGTAGTATGTGGACTAGCGGTGACAATGAGCAGTTCTTC CASSMWTSGDNEQFF
. TRBJ2-3 . TRBV7-9 TGTGCCAGCAGCTTAGTAGGTGGACAGTCCTCAGATACGCAGTATTTT CASSLVGGQSSDTQYF
. TRBJ1-4 . TRBV2 TGTGCCAGCAGTGAAGCTCCCCCCCCGATCGGTGAAAAACTGTTTTTT CASSEAPPPIGEKLFF
. TRBJ2-3 TRBD2 TRBV7-9 TGTGCCAGCAGCCCTGGGACTAGCGGGACAGCAGATACGCAGTATTTT CASSPGTSGTADTQYF
. TRBJ2-2 . TRBV7-5 TGTGTCAGAAGCCCAGGACTAGCGGCGAACACCGGGGAGCTGTTTTTT CVRSPGLAANTGELFF
. TRBJ1-2 . TRBV5-4 TGTGCCAGCAGCTTGGCCTGGTCAGGTGTAGGCTACACCTTC CASSLAWSGVGYTF
. TRBJ2-3 TRBD2 TRBV18 TGTGCCAGCTCACCCTTTGGACTAGCGGATGCCACAGATACGCAGTATTTT CASSPFGLADATDTQYF
. TRBJ2-6 TRBD1 TRBV7-8 TGTGCCAGCAGCCCGGACAGGGGCTCTGGGGCCAACGTCCTGACTTTC CASSPDRGSGANVLTF
. TRBJ2-7 . TRBV9 TGTGCCAGCAGCGTGGCCAACGGACCGACCTACGAGCAGTACTTC CASSVANGPTYEQYF
. TRBJ2-3 . TRBV2 TGTGCCAGCAGTGAAGGGGGGCAAAGCACAGATACGCAGTATTTT CASSEGGQSTDTQYF
. TRBJ2-1 TRBD2 TRBV9 TGTGCCAGCAGCCCAGCGGGAGTAAGCTACAATGAGCAGTTCTTC CASSPAGVSYNEQFF
. TRBJ2-3 . TRBV6-5 TGTGCCAGCAGTTACAGGGCCACAGATACGCAGTATTTT CASSYRATDTQYF
. TRBJ1-5 . TRBV2 TGTGCCAGCAGTGATGGCAGGCACAGCAATCAGCCCCAGCATTTT CASSDGRHSNQPQHF
few TRBJ1-5 . TRBV23-1 TGCGCCAGCATGGGAGTGTCTCAGCCCCAGCATTTT CASMGVSQPQHF
. TRBJ1-5 . TRBV6-5 TGTGCCAGCAGTTACGGTGGTCTGGGGGACAATCAGCCCCAGCATTTT CASSYGGLGDNQPQHF
. TRBJ2-1 . TRBV5-4 TGTGCCAGCAATAGCGTTACCTCCAATGAGCAGTTCTTC CASNSVTSNEQFF
. TRBJ1-5 . TRBV6-6 TGTGCCAGCAGTGAGACCCTTGGTCAGCCCCAGCATTTT CASSETLGQPQHF
. TRBJ2-7 . TRBV2 TGTGCCAGCAGTGTGTACGAGCAGTACTTC CASSVYEQYF
once TRBJ2-3 . TRBV7-2 TGTGCCAGCAGCTTCACAGATACGCAGTATTTT CASSFTDTQYF
. TRBJ2-7 . TRBV27 TGTGCCAGCACCAAAATTTCCGTTGAGGGGGGCTACGAGCAGTACTTC CASTKISVEGGYEQYF
once TRBJ1-2 TRBD1 TRBV5-1 TGCGCCAGCAGCTTTGCAGGGGGCGATGGCTACACCTTC CASSFAGGDGYTF
. TRBJ2-1 TRBD1 TRBV10-3 TGTGCCATCAGCGCGGGACAGGCCAATGAGCAGTTCTTC CAISAGQANEQFF
. TRBJ2-7 . TRBV7-9 TGTGCCAGCAGCCCCAGGGGCGAGCAGTACTTC CASSPRGEQYF
. TRBJ2-7 . TRBV15 TGTGCCACCAGCAGCGTCGGGTACGAGCAGTACTTC CATSSVGYEQYF
. TRBJ2-7 TRBD2 TRBV7-9 TGTGCCAGCAGCTACAGCGGGAGCCTCGAGCAGTACTTC CASSYSGSLEQYF
. TRBJ2-1 . TRBV7-9 TGTGCCAGCAGCTTCGGGACTGACTTCAATGAGCAGTTCTTC CASSFGTDFNEQFF